Detailed here is one T cell receptor (beta chain). Assay: immunoSEQ multiplex PCR; the TCRdb copy retains only in-frame clones and omits some. Its listing shows fewer than 250,000 clones. The sample belongs to a study of control samples from healthy donors and cancer patients. The V end lost 4 bases, the J end lost 10 bases, and 16 bases lay between the germline ends. The CDR3 sequence is 14 residues long. Looked up from germline, CDR1 is LNHDA and CDR2 is SQIVND (reference sequence). The chain employs TRBV19 and TRBJ1-4, with a tentative D call TRBD1 (6 bases). Sequenced sample: blood. The TCR originated in a woman in her 30s in good health. This chain's CDR3 is CASSTPPGQRKLFF. Here the CDR3 DNA reads TGTGCCAGTAGTACCCCCCCCGGACAGCGAAAACTGTTTTTT.